The rows below give T cell receptor beta chains drawn from one sample of a study of Graves' ophthalmopathy and Graves' hyperthyroidism. TCRdb recomputed calls from the multiplex PCR reads with MiXCR, one row per CDR3 protein. Of around 1,200,000 distinct CDR3 sequences in the sample, roughly two fifths were seen once. Material: peripheral blood or thyroid tissue (not recorded which). The origin of the receptors is an adult man with Graves' hyperthyroidism. CDR3s include the opening cysteine and the closing phenylalanine or tryptophan. D genes are given only for firm matches. Only part of the rows carry a size: once, few, many, or a class if the clone is expanded.

CASSNEQGLGTEAFF TGTGCCAGCAGTAACGAACAGGGGCTGGGCACTGAAGCTTTCTTT TRBV28 NA TRBD1 TRBJ1-1
CASSLGQPLGNQPQHF TGTGCCAGCAGCTTGGGACAGCCTTTGGGGAATCAGCCCCAGCATTTT TRBV10-3 few TRBD1 TRBJ1-5
CASAGDDEKLFF TGCGCCAGCGCGGGGGACGACGAAAAACTGTTTTTT TRBV5-1 few NA TRBJ1-4
CSSGKGGGYEEYF TGCAGTTCCGGGAAGGGGGGGGGGTACGAGGAGTACTTC TRBV20-1 NA NA TRBJ2-7
CATSDWGYEQYF TGTGCCACCAGTGATTGGGGCTACGAGCAGTACTTC TRBV24-1 NA NA TRBJ2-7
CATSRGQGSISSPLHF TGTGCCACCAGCAGAGGACAGGGGAGCATCAGTTCACCCCTCCACTTT TRBV15 NA TRBD1 TRBJ1-6
CASSKGPKAHEQYF TGTGCCAGCAGCAAGGGACCTAAAGCCCACGAGCAGTACTTC TRBV13 few NA TRBJ2-7
CASSDSEVNTGELFF TGTGCCAGCAGTGATAGCGAAGTGAACACCGGGGAGCTGTTTTTT TRBV25-1 many NA TRBJ2-2
CASSSPGYEQYF TGTGCCAGCAGCTCCCCGGGCTACGAGCAGTACTTC TRBV6-5 many NA TRBJ2-7
CASSSSTGGDNQPQHF TGTGCCAGCAGTTCCAGTACAGGGGGAGACAATCAGCCCCAGCATTTT TRBV6-5 NA TRBD1 TRBJ1-5
CASSEGQLKGDTEAFF TGTGCCAGCAGTGAAGGCCAGCTTAAAGGGGACACTGAAGCTTTCTTT TRBV2 many NA TRBJ1-1
CASSYRDRGPLSNQPQHF TGTGCCAGCAGTTACCGGGACAGGGGACCTTTGAGCAATCAGCCCCAGCATTTT TRBV12-3/TRBV12-4 NA TRBD1 TRBJ1-5
CSAIGEGLQPQHF TGCAGTGCTATCGGGGAAGGGCTACAGCCCCAGCATTTT TRBV20-1 NA NA TRBJ1-5
CASNPGLGNEQYF TGTGCCAGCAACCCGGGACTAGGGAACGAGCAGTACTTC TRBV7-8 NA TRBD2 TRBJ2-7
CASSLAQGGMNTEAFF TGTGCCAGCAGCTTAGCTCAGGGTGGGATGAACACTGAAGCTTTCTTT TRBV7-2 once NA TRBJ1-1
CASSTGQGRYGYTF TGTGCCAGCAGCACCGGACAGGGCCGATATGGCTACACCTTC TRBV5-8 few TRBD1 TRBJ1-2
CASSSGMYGYTF TGTGCCAGCAGTTCAGGGATGTATGGCTACACCTTC TRBV10-3 NA NA TRBJ1-2
CASSDTRSHSAYEQYF TGTGCCAGCAGTGATACTAGGTCCCATTCTGCCTACGAGCAGTACTTC TRBV2 NA NA TRBJ2-7
CASSAGRGGSNQPQHF TGTGCCAGCAGTGCGGGCAGGGGAGGAAGCAATCAGCCCCAGCATTTT TRBV6-1 few NA TRBJ1-5
CASSRARSRGLGSPLHF TGTGCCAGCAGCCGGGCCAGATCCAGGGGGCTCGGTTCACCCCTCCACTTT TRBV16 NA TRBD1 TRBJ1-6
CASSVPGQDSGNTIYF TGTGCCAGCAGCGTCCCGGGACAGGACTCTGGAAACACCATATATTTT TRBV7-8 NA TRBD1 TRBJ1-3
CSAISTGYQPQHF TGCAGTGCTATCTCGACAGGCTATCAGCCCCAGCATTTT TRBV20-1 many NA TRBJ1-5
CASSRDRVTNYEQYF TGTGCCAGCTCACGCGACAGGGTAACTAACTACGAGCAGTACTTC TRBV10-3 few TRBD1 TRBJ2-7
CASNPGTASGQETQYF TGTGCCAGCAATCCGGGAACGGCTAGCGGACAAGAGACCCAGTACTTC TRBV7-9 NA TRBD2 TRBJ2-5
CASSSSAGSQNTEAFF TGTGCCAGCAGCTCGTCGGCAGGATCTCAGAACACTGAAGCTTTCTTT TRBV5-6 many NA TRBJ1-1
CASSGTSDSYEQYF TGTGCCTCCTCCGGGACTAGCGACTCCTACGAGCAGTACTTC TRBV10-3 few TRBD2 TRBJ2-7
CASSQSTGWGTEAFF TGCGCCAGCAGCCAATCTACAGGATGGGGCACTGAAGCTTTCTTT TRBV4-1 few NA TRBJ1-1
CATSDRDSFRPQHF TGTGCCACCAGTGACCGAGACAGCTTTCGGCCCCAGCATTTT TRBV24-1 few NA TRBJ1-5
CASSLRVTSGFGRATGELFF TGTGCCAGCAGCTTACGAGTGACTAGCGGGTTCGGGAGGGCCACCGGGGAGCTGTTTTTT TRBV7-8 NA TRBD2 TRBJ2-2
CASSFGLAGVTGELFF TGTGCCAGCAGCTTTGGGCTAGCGGGGGTAACCGGGGAGCTGTTTTTT TRBV7-2 few TRBD2 TRBJ2-2
CASGRGQGEGQPQHF TGTGCCAGCGGAAGGGGACAGGGGGAGGGTCAGCCCCAGCATTTT TRBV7-2 NA TRBD1 TRBJ1-5
CASSLWESTYEQYF TGTGCCAGCAGCTTGTGGGAAAGCACCTACGAGCAGTACTTC TRBV11-2 NA NA TRBJ2-7
CASSQGGLGTEAFF TGTGCCAGCAGCCAAGGTGGGCTGGGCACTGAAGCTTTCTTT TRBV14 few NA TRBJ1-1
CASSTGVLGYTF TGTGCCAGCAGTACAGGGGTATTGGGCTACACCTTC TRBV28 few TRBD1 TRBJ1-2
CSAGGQGRYGYTF TGCAGTGCTGGTGGGCAGGGCCGCTATGGCTACACCTTC TRBV20-1 few NA TRBJ1-2
CSVEQGYYGYTF TGCAGCGTTGAACAGGGATACTATGGCTACACCTTC TRBV29-1 NA NA TRBJ1-2
CASSYGVSGNTIYF TGTGCCAGCAGCTACGGGGTCTCTGGAAACACCATATATTTT TRBV5-6 few NA TRBJ1-3
CASSEGVNSPLHF TGCGCCAGCAGTGAGGGGGTAAATTCACCCCTCCACTTT TRBV10-1 many NA TRBJ1-6
CSAEQDRSSYEQYF TGCAGTGCCGAGCAGGACCGGAGCTCCTACGAGCAGTACTTC TRBV20-1 many NA TRBJ2-7
CSVAPAGTQETQYF TGCAGTGTGGCCCCAGCGGGGACTCAAGAGACCCAGTACTTC TRBV20-1 once TRBD2 TRBJ2-5
CAWSLQGDGHTF TGTGCCTGGAGTCTCCAGGGCGATGGTCACACCTTC TRBV30 few NA TRBJ1-2
CSARNLRGTDEQYF TGCAGTGCTAGGAACCTACGAGGGACCGACGAGCAGTACTTC TRBV20-1 many NA TRBJ2-7